This TCR beta chain was sequenced in a study of response to subunit inactivated influenza vaccine (dated by TCRdb to 2016 to 2018). About the full investigation: Deep quantitative T cell receptor repertoire profiling was used in the study to track responses to a trivalent subunit inactivated influenza vaccine. Paper-wide results and their limitations: It was suggested by the authors that each seasonal influenza vaccination may recruit only a limited number of new T cells.

From its cysteine to its phenylalanine, the CDR3 spans 15 amino acids. CDR3 DNA only is kept here, 45 bases in frame from base 1. CDR1 and CDR2 are drawn from the germline V gene: SGHRS, YFSETQ. Trimming accounts for 1 base at V and 0 bases at J, while the number of junction bases matched to no gene is 3. Libraries were made using RT-PCR. For sequencing, an Illumina HiSeq 2500 was employed. TCRdb ran its own pipeline on the public reads, namely fastp trimming at Q25 and MiXCR clone calling, and kept in-frame beta chains. One record per CDR3 amino acid sequence lists the most common genes and DNA. The table for this sample lists some 500,000 distinct CDR3 sequences; about 15% of them were counted only once. The ten largest clones represent about 3% of the sample. This clonotype came up a few times. The target of this receptor is not known. No much larger clonotype is one base removed from it; base qualities were not supplied.

The origin of this receptor is a man between 50 and 69 years old who received an inactivated influenza vaccine. Donor details come from another sample of the same person, matched by shared clones. The sequence is built from TRBV5-1 and TRBJ2-5; TRBD2 aligns with 7 central bases. The sequencing used CD4+ T cells sorted from PBMCs, collected about 23 months after vaccination. CDR3 protein: CASSLSGDNQETQYF. The sequenced DNA is TGCGCCAGCAGCTTGAGCGGGGATAACCAAGAGACCCAGTACTTC. With all but the CDR3 taken from the reference TRBV5-1 and TRBJ2-5 genes, the full variable domain is: KAGVTQTPRYLIKTRGQQVTLSCSPISGHRSVSWYQQTPGQGLQFLFEYFSETQRNKGNFPGRFSGRQFSNSRSEMNVSTLELGDSALYLCASSLSGDNQETQYFGPGTRLLVL.